The rows below give T cell receptor beta chains drawn from one sample of a study of blood T cell repertoires in COVID-19. The table came from immunoSEQ multiplex PCR; TCRdb's copy has only in-frame clones and leaves some out. This table has some 120,000 clones, 85% to 90% appearing once. Sequenced material: peripheral blood. The source of these receptors is a woman between 45 and 60 years old with active or convalescent COVID-19. Both conserved end residues are part of each CDR3. Fields, in order: V gene, clone size, CDR3 length, D gene, J gene, CDR3 DNA, CDR3 protein. The D gene is left open where the match is weak. Rows give clone size only sometimes, using once, few, many, or a class for an expanded clone.

TRBV10-3	NA	17	TRBD2	TRBJ2-1	TGTGCCATCAGTGAGTCGGACCCTCTCCGGGGGGGCAATGAGCAGTTCTTC	CAISESDPLRGGNEQFF
TRBV28	NA	17	NA	TRBJ1-2	TGTGCCAGCAGTCCCTCGGTCCAGGCCTACTTTAACTATGGCTACACCTTC	CASSPSVQAYFNYGYTF
TRBV4-2	NA	17	NA	TRBJ2-1	TGTGCCAGCAGCCAAGATACTGGCGGGGTCTCCTACAATGAGCAGTTCTTC	CASSQDTGGVSYNEQFF
TRBV7-3	NA	16	NA	TRBJ2-7	TGTGCCAGCAGCTTAATGGTGGATGGACAGTGGGGCGAGCAGTACTTC	CASSLMVDGQWGEQYF
TRBV21-1	NA	17	NA	TRBJ1-5	TGTGCCAGCAGCAAAGAGAAAGGCAGGATCGGCAATCAGCCCCAGCATTTT	CASSKEKGRIGNQPQHF
TRBV7-2	once	16	NA	TRBJ2-1	TGTGCCAGCGTTCGACGAATGCTAGGTGCGGTCGGTGAGCAGTTCTTC	CASVRRMLGAVGEQFF
TRBV28	NA	16	NA	TRBJ1-5	TGTGCCAGCAGTCCCCTAAGGGGATATAGCAATCAGCCCCAGCATTTT	CASSPLRGYSNQPQHF
TRBV10-1	NA	20	TRBD1	TRBJ2-7	TGCGCCAGCAGCTACCGACCCGGGACAGGGGGGTGCGTAAGAACCTACGAGCAGTACTTC	CASSYRPGTGGCVRTYEQYF
TRBV6-6	NA	11	NA	TRBJ1-1	TGTGCCAGCAGGGCCTTTACTGAAGCTTTCTTT	CASRAFTEAFF
TRBV14	NA	15	NA	TRBJ2-7	TGTGCCAGCAGCCCACCTCTAGTCAGCACCTACGAGCAGTACTTC	CASSPPLVSTYEQYF
TRBV29-1	NA	14	TRBD2	TRBJ2-1	TGCAGCGTTCCCCTGAGCGGGACCCACAATGAGCAGTTCTTC	CSVPLSGTHNEQFF
TRBV25-1	NA	14	NA	TRBJ2-3	TGTGCCAGCTCGACTCATTTTAGCACAGATACGCAGTATTTT	CASSTHFSTDTQYF
TRBV5-5	NA	15	NA	TRBJ1-4	TGTGCCAGCAGCTCATTCATAACAGGGAAAGAAAAACTGTTTTTT	CASSSFITGKEKLFF
TRBV11-2	NA	13	NA	TRBJ2-7	TGTGCCAGCAGCTTAGCAGGGATCTACGAGCAGTACTTC	CASSLAGIYEQYF
TRBV5-4	NA	14	NA	TRBJ2-1	TGTGCCAGCAGCGACCAGGGCTCCTACAATGAGCAGTTCTTC	CASSDQGSYNEQFF
TRBV19	NA	13	NA	TRBJ1-1	TGTGCCAGTAGTATCGGGGAAGCCACTGAAGCTTTCTTT	CASSIGEATEAFF
TRBV10-3	NA	16	NA	TRBJ1-2	TGTGCCATCAGCTCCCCTACAGGGTCAGAATCGGGTGGCTACACCTTC	CAISSPTGSESGGYTF
TRBV6-6	NA	15	TRBD2	TRBJ2-1	TGTGCCAGCAGTCCCATTAGCGGGAAACGGAATGAGCAGTTCTTC	CASSPISGKRNEQFF
TRBV27	NA	14	TRBD1	TRBJ2-7	TGTGCCAGCAGTTTAACGACAGGGCAAGGCGAGCAGTACTTC	CASSLTTGQGEQYF
TRBV6-6	once	15	NA	TRBJ1-3	TGTGCCAGCAGCTGGACAGAGGGCTCTGGAAACACCATATATTTT	CASSWTEGSGNTIYF
TRBV28	NA	13	NA	TRBJ2-2	TGTGCTATCTTGGACAGCCACACCGGGGAGCTGTTTTTT	CAILDSHTGELFF
TRBV5-1	NA	18	TRBD1	TRBJ2-6	TGCGCCAGCAGCCCAGGGACAGGGGAAGTAATTGGGGCCAACGTCCTGACTTTC	CASSPGTGEVIGANVLTF
TRBV7-2	NA	18	NA	TRBJ1-3	TGTGCCAGCAGCTTAGAGATACAGCTCCTATTGTCTGGAAACACCATATATTTT	CASSLEIQLLLSGNTIYF
TRBV18	NA	14	NA	TRBJ1-5	TGTGCCAGCTCACGCACAAGGGGGGGGCAGCCCCAGCATTTT	CASSRTRGGQPQHF
TRBV9	NA	15	TRBD2	TRBJ2-7	TGTGCCAGCAGCGTAGCACTAGCGGGAGAATACGAGCAGTACTTC	CASSVALAGEYEQYF